This TCR beta chain was observed in a study of blood T cells in healthy people across ages. General study results and limits: Long-lived donors exceeded aged donors in naive CD4+ cells and diversity. Roughly linear declines in TCR beta diversity per million T cells occurred with age.

Per the germline V gene, CDR1 is SGHTA and CDR2 is FQGNSA. The ends were cut back, 0 bases at V and 5 bases at J, with 10 bases in the middle. The CDR3 runs to 14 residues. A J-beta primer mix and a sample-barcoded 5' primer were used in a second PCR of about 7 to 11 cycles. The authors tagged each cDNA molecule using a template-switch adaptor with 12 random nucleotides. All samples yielded 2.5 million or more CDR3-containing paired-end reads. TCRdb used MiXCR to reprocess the 5' RACE reads, holding one entry per CDR3 protein. The sample consists of about 730,000 distinct CDR3 sequences, roughly 44% of them appearing once. This clonotype showed up just a few times. Antigen: not known.

Sequencing was performed on blood. V and J are TRBV7-2 and TRBJ1-1, with unresolved D. The clonotype originates from a woman in her fifties or sixties in good health. CDR3 nucleotides: TGTGCCAGCAGCTTAGCGGCAACGGGAACTGAAGCTTTCTTT. It codes for CASSLAATGTEAFF. The full variable domain, with the rest looked up from reference TRBV7-2 and TRBJ1-1, is GAGVSQSPSNKVTEKGKDVELRCDPISGHTALYWYRQSLGQGLEFLIYFQGNSAPDKSGLPSDRFSAERTGGSVSTLTIQRTQQEDSAVYLCASSLAATGTEAFFGQGTRLTVV.